This T cell receptor beta chain is drawn from a study of cytomegalovirus exposure and HLA in healthy donors. Germline CDR1 reads LGHNA; CDR2 reads YNFKEQ. With V trimmed by 4 bases and J by 3 bases, 4 bases remained unmatched. The CDR3 covers 15 residues. The primer mix had 60 Vbeta and 13 Jbeta primers. Some clones are missing from TCRdb's copy, which holds only in-frame ones; the method was immunoSEQ multiplex PCR. The sample has about 92,000 clones, around 82% seen once; the top ten hold approximately 2%. V gene TRBV4-2 combines with J gene TRBJ2-1; 9 nucleotides match TRBD2. What was sequenced was PBMCs. The sequence came from a man younger than 30 in good health and CMV-seronegative. CDR3 DNA: TGTGCCAGCAGCCCAAAGCGGGGGGACTACAATGAGCAGTTCTTC. It specifies CASSPKRGDYNEQFF.